This entry lists 10 T cell receptor beta chains sequenced from one sample in a study of cytomegalovirus exposure and HLA in healthy donors. The study ran its PCR with 60 Vbeta and 13 Jbeta primers. This table comes from immunoSEQ multiplex PCR, and its TCRdb copy is limited to in-frame clones, with some not included. The sample records 80,000 to 90,000 clones, around 80% being singletons. Input material: PBMCs. All receptors derive from a man aged 35 to 55 in good health and CMV-seronegative.

Only a few counts were recorded for this clone. The CDR3 DNA is TGTGCCAGCAGCTTGGCTGACAGCCTATATAATCAGCCCCAGCATTTT. This encodes CASSLADSLYNQPQHF. The V call is TRBV5-5, the J call TRBJ1-5, with D possibly TRBD1 on 5 matching bases. This CDR3 spans 16 amino acids. V was cut by 0 bases and J by 4 bases, with 14 bases left in between. The V gene's germline CDR1 is SGHKS and CDR2 YYEKEE (reference sequence).

The chain has TRBV5-1 and TRBJ1-1, with no clear D. V lost 4 bases and J 0 bases, leaving 10 bases between the germline ends. The CDR3 runs to 14 residues. Germline-derived CDR1 and CDR2 are SGHRS and YFSETQ. CDR3 sequence: CASSPLGVNTEAFF. In nucleotides, the CDR3 is TGCGCCAGCAGCCCGCTGGGAGTGAACACTGAAGCTTTCTTT.

This clone was seen a single time. The V gene is TRBV7-9, the J gene TRBJ1-1, with TRBD1 matching 7 bases. CDR3 length equals 16 residues. The V gene end was trimmed by 4 bases and the J gene end by 0 bases; junction bases not matched to a gene: 8. Germline CDR1 reads SEHNR; CDR2 reads FQNEAQ (reference sequence). DNA for the CDR3: TGTGCCAGCAGCTCCGGACAGGCTAACCTGAACACTGAAGCTTTCTTT. Encoded protein: CASSSGQANLNTEAFF.

V is TRBV7-2 and J is TRBJ2-7; the match to TRBD2 covers 10 bases. V lost 3 bases and J lost 4; bases outside the gene matches: 6. The CDR3 length is 15 residues. Germline CDR1 SGHTA, CDR2 FQGNSA. Here the CDR3 reads CASSFGLADGYEQYF. The CDR3 nucleotides are TGTGCCAGCAGCTTTGGACTAGCGGATGGATACGAGCAGTACTTC.

The sample holds a few counts of this clone. This chain uses TRBV6-1 with TRBJ1-6, with a weak D call TRBD1 (6 bases). In germline, CDR1 is MNHNS, CDR2 SASEGT. Trimming took off 6 bases at V and 9 bases at J, with 15 bases between the two ends. The CDR3 is 14 residues long. The chain's CDR3 is CASRGLRDISPLHF. CDR3 bases: TGTGCCAGCAGGGGGCTCCGGGACATTTCACCCCTCCACTTT.

This chain links TRBV6-1 with TRBJ1-1, with D tentatively TRBD1 (5 bases). V was clipped by 0 bases and J by 4 bases, with 6 bases between them. CDR1 MNHNS and CDR2 SASEGT come from the germline V gene. CDR3 length: 13 residues. Here the CDR3 DNA reads TGTGCCAGCAGTGAAGCTCAGGGCACTGAAGCTTTCTTT. Amino acids: CASSEAQGTEAFF.

This clone was seen a few times. This chain uses TRBV4-1 with TRBJ2-3, with 8 bases matching TRBD2. This CDR3 is 18 amino acids long. In germline, CDR1 is MGHRA, CDR2 YSYEKL. Trimming cost V 1 base and J 5 bases; bases outside gene matches: 14. The DNA of the CDR3 is TGCGCCAGCAGCCAAGCCCAAGCGGGAGTTTTTCGCGGAGATACGCAGTATTTT. Amino acids: CASSQAQAGVFRGDTQYF.

The rearrangement links TRBV6-5 to TRBJ2-7; 9 bases map to TRBD1. The CDR3 has 13 amino acids. Unmatched junction bases numbered 2, after V lost 7 bases and J lost 1 base. In germline, CDR1 is MNHEY, CDR2 SVGAGI. The CDR3 nucleotides read TGTGCCAGCATGGGACAGGGTTCCTACGAGCAGTACTTC. Amino acids: CASMGQGSYEQYF.

This clone was observed a handful of times. Relative to the germline gene, one junction end is altered; a read error may explain this. The chain combines TRBV7-7 with TRBJ2-7; TRBD2 is a possible D gene (5 bases). The CDR3 is 13 amino acids. The V gene's germline CDR1 is SSHAT and CDR2 FNYEAQ (reference sequence). In nucleotides, the CDR3 is TGTGCTAGCAGCTTAGGACCGAGGGACGAGCAGTACTTC. The encoded protein is CASSLGPRDEQYF.

V gene TRBV15 combines with J gene TRBJ1-1; no reliable D call. The CDR3 consists of 16 residues. Between the trimmed V and J ends, which lost 0 bases and 7 bases, there was a span of 18 bases. Germline V gene data show CDR1 as LNHNV and CDR2 as YYDKDF (reference sequence). CDR3 bases: TGTGCCACCAGCAGAGATCTTGCACTAGAACAGAGTGAAGCTTTCTTT. Residues: CATSRDLALEQSEAFF.